This T cell receptor (beta chain) was captured by sequencing in a study of control samples from healthy donors and cancer patients. The table came from immunoSEQ multiplex PCR; TCRdb's copy has only in-frame clones and leaves some out. The sample contains over 8,000 clones, approximately 90% of which appear only once. This CDR3 has 17 residues. Germline loops: CDR1 LNHNV, CDR2 YYDKDF (reference sequence). J was trimmed by 6 bases and V by 2 bases; bases with no gene match: 9. The sequenced material came from PBMCs. The V call is TRBV15, the J call TRBJ2-1, with TRBD2 identical over 11 bases. The TCR was taken from a man aged 60 to 69 with colorectal cancer. The CDR3 region is CATSRKISGGAGNEQFF. In DNA, the CDR3 is TGTGCCACCAGCAGAAAAATTAGCGGGGGGGCCGGCAATGAGCAGTTCTTC.